The 7 T cell receptor beta chains below all came from one sample that was sequenced in a study of OX40 agonist ivuxolimab in advanced cancers. The library was prepared using the immunoSEQ multiplex PCR assay. The table comes from immuneACCESS by way of TCRdb, which keeps in-frame sequences with V and J called. Part of the clones is missing from these tables; in studies checked, under half for an unresolved V gene and the rest for unknown reasons. For this sample there are 85,000 to 90,000 clones; approximately 85% appear just once. The ten largest clones take up around 0.21% of the sample. Sequenced material: CD4+ or CD8+ T cells sorted from blood, taken in a trial of the OX40 agonist ivuxolimab. Receptors were obtained from an adult with an advanced solid tumor such as melanoma, head and neck, liver or kidney cancer.

J is TRBJ2-7 and V is TRBV5-1, with 7 bases lining up with TRBD1. Germline CDR1 SGHRS, CDR2 YFSETQ. J was trimmed by 3 bases and V by 8 bases; bases with no gene match: 8. This CDR3 spans 13 amino acids. CDR3 loop: CASSTGLYYEQYF. CDR3 coding DNA: TGCGCCAGTTCGACAGGGTTATACTACGAGCAGTACTTC.

This chain connects TRBV30 to TRBJ2-3; TRBD2 matches 15 bases. Germline V CDR1 and CDR2: GTSNPN, SVGIG (reference sequence). The CDR3 extends over 16 amino acids. Germline trimming cut 3 bases from V and 3 bases from J; bases unmatched to any gene: 4. CDR3 in DNA: TGTGCCTGGAGCCAGGGGACTAGCGGGAGGACAGATACGCAGTATTTT. Protein: CAWSQGTSGRTDTQYF.

The chain employs TRBV11-2 and TRBJ2-3; D is perhaps TRBD1 (6 bases). Between the trimmed V and J ends, which lost 1 base and 2 bases, there was a span of 13 bases. The CDR3 extends over 16 amino acids. Germline loops: CDR1 SGHAT, CDR2 FQNNGV. The CDR3 DNA sequence: TGTGCCAGCAGCTTAGGAGGGGGTAAAGCCACAGATACGCAGTATTTT. It is translated as CASSLGGGKATDTQYF. The variable domain in full, completed from reference TRBV11-2 and TRBJ2-3, reads EAGVAQSPRYKIIEKRQSVAFWCNPISGHATLYWYQQILGQGPKLLIQFQNNGVVDDSQLPKDRFSAERLKGVDSTLKIQPAKLEDSAVYLCASSLGGGKATDTQYFGPGTRLTVL.

DNA for the CDR3: TGTGCCAGCAGCGTAGCGGTAGGCCTATCACCCCTCCACTTT. Amino acids: CASSVAVGLSPLHF. V usage is TRBV9 and J usage is TRBJ1-6; D gene unclear. V was cut by 0 bases and J by 10 bases, with 11 bases left in between. The V gene's germline CDR1 is SGDLS and CDR2 YYNGEE. CDR3 length equals 14 residues.

The chain combines TRBV19 with TRBJ1-2, with 7 bases fitting TRBD1. V dropped 8 bases and J dropped 7; count of bases not matched to a gene: 10. The CDR3 extends over 13 amino acids. CDR1 is LNHDA and CDR2 is SQIVND in the germline V gene (reference sequence). CDR3 DNA: TGTGCCAGTCGCCCGGACAGGTTGGGTGGCTACACCTTC. Amino acids: CASRPDRLGGYTF.

The chain couples TRBV9 to TRBJ2-5; 7 bases align to TRBD1. Per the germline V gene, CDR1 is SGDLS and CDR2 is YYNGEE. V lost 4 bases and J lost 0; bases outside the gene matches: 12. The CDR3 consists of 17 residues. This CDR3 is CASSPPGQNTYQETQYF. The CDR3 DNA reads as TGTGCCAGCAGCCCCCCGGGACAGAATACGTACCAAGAGACCCAGTACTTC.

V gene TRBV28 combines with J gene TRBJ1-6; the match to TRBD1 covers 7 bases. J lost 9 bases, V lost 8 bases, and 10 bases had no gene match. In germline, CDR1 is MDHEN, CDR2 SYDVKM. The CDR3 covers 14 residues. The CDR3 DNA follows: TGTGCCAGCGGTTCGGGACAGTCATTTTCACCCCTCCACTTT. Encoded protein: CASGSGQSFSPLHF.